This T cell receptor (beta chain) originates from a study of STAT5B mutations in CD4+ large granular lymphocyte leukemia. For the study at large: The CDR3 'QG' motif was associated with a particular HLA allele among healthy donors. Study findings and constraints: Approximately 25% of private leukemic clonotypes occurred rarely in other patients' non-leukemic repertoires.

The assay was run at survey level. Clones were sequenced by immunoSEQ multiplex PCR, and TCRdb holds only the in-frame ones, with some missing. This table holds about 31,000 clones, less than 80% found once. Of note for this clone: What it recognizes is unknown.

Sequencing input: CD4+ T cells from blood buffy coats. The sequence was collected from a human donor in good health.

CDR3 nucleotides: TGTGCCAGCAGCTTTATAGAAGGTGAGCAGTTCTTC. It specifies CASSFIEGEQFF. This rearrangement joins TRBV7-8 to TRBJ2-1; D remains ambiguous. The CDR3 is made up of 12 amino acids. Germline V CDR1 and CDR2: SGHVS, FQNEAQ. The ends were cut back, 3 bases at V and 9 bases at J, with 9 bases in the middle.